A single count supports the clone carrying this T cell receptor beta chain. This specimen comes from a study of T cell responses to AZD1222 COVID-19 vaccine. Profiling relied on immunoSEQ multiplex PCR, and the TCRdb table lists in-frame clones only, not all of them. The sample carries under 150,000 clones, roughly 88% recorded once. Germline CDR1 is LNHDA and CDR2 is SQIVND (reference sequence). This CDR3 contains 15 residues. The sequence was obtained from an adult in good health. This chain links TRBV19 with TRBJ1-5; weak D call: TRBD1 (6 bases). The material was peripheral blood, obtained on day 0 of AZD1222 vaccination. CDR3 protein: CEGGRGEESNQPQHF. Written as DNA, the CDR3 is TGTGAAGGAGGAAGGGGGGAAGAAAGCAATCAGCCCCAGCATTTT.